Listed here is a single TCR beta chain. This entry belongs to a study of shared clonotypes between healthy human individuals. Naive CD8 cells lacked CD45RO, underwent positive selection for CCR7 and left out terminally differentiated effector memory CD45RA+ cells. CDR3 length: 16 residues. CDR1 and CDR2 (germline): LNHDA, SQIVND (reference sequence). Unmatched junction bases numbered 8, after V lost 5 bases and J lost 3 bases. Sequenced by immunoSEQ multiplex PCR; TCRdb stores in-frame clones only, minus some. The sample has some 600,000 clones, 96% seen once. This receptor was taken from a woman between 25 and 40 years old in good health. Source material: naive CD8+ T cells sorted from blood. The V and J genes are TRBV19 and TRBJ2-7; 12 bases are shared with TRBD1. CDR3 in DNA: TGTGCCAGTAGTGCAAAGGGACAGGGGGCTATCTACGAGCAGTACTTC. This sequence encodes CASSAKGQGAIYEQYF.